What follows describes a single T cell receptor beta chain. Its specificity is not known. The record originates from a study of graft-versus-host responses after intestinal transplantation. Study at large: The study gave all recipients anti-thymocyte globulin induction, then tacrolimus and steroids for about three years. Study results and caveats: When patients had graft-donor T cell macrochimerism, their allografts held high graft-versus-host to host-versus-graft clonal ratios. Early post-transplant HvG declines showed an association with peak circulating GvH clone levels. Recipient marrow contained GvH clones, some of which appeared first in ileum or blood.

Only in-frame clones appear in the TCRdb table, and some are missing; sequencing was by immunoSEQ multiplex PCR. This sample has 30,000 to 40,000 clones; about 93% occur once, and the top ten carry under 25%. CDR1 LNHDA and CDR2 SQIVND come from the germline V gene (reference sequence). The CDR3 length is 13 residues. Trimming cost V 6 bases and J 1 base; bases outside gene matches: 2. This sequence joins TRBV19 and TRBJ1-1, with TRBD1 identical over 7 bases. The clonotype comes from a human donor who was the organ donor for an intestinal transplant. Sequenced material: unstimulated CD8+ T cells sorted from spleen or lymph node cells, taken before transplant. The CDR3 sequence: CASRRQGNTEAFF. The CDR3 DNA reads as TGTGCCAGTAGGAGACAGGGGAACACTGAAGCTTTCTTT.